These 25 T cell receptor beta chains share one sample of origin, sequenced in a study of shared clonotypes between healthy human individuals. It was CD45RO-negative cells, positively selected for CCR7, that made up naive CD8 cells, with terminally differentiated effector memory CD45RA+ cells excluded. The method was immunoSEQ multiplex PCR; TCRdb's version includes in-frame clones alone and lacks a portion of them. Of 2 million to 2.5 million clones listed, roughly 91% were seen once; the top ten hold more than 1.5%. The sequencing sample was made of naive CD8+ T cells from PBMCs. The receptors derive from a man in his late teens or twenties in good health. Some clones in this sample may be carry-over from other donors' samples.

The chain recombines TRBV9 with TRBJ1-1, with a possible D match to TRBD1 (5 bases). This CDR3 has 16 amino acids. Trimming shortened V by 0 bases and J by 0 bases, and 12 bases separated the two germline ends. Germline V gene data show CDR1 as SGDLS and CDR2 as YYNGEE. The CDR3 DNA follows: TGTGCCAGCAGCGTAGCGGTAACGGGGGTGAACACTGAAGCTTTCTTT. Translated, it gives CASSVAVTGVNTEAFF.

This clone is a singleton in its sample. The chain employs TRBV11-2 and TRBJ2-7; TRBD2 aligns across 10 bases. CDR3 length: 16 residues. Germline V gene data show CDR1 as SGHAT and CDR2 as FQNNGV. V dropped 0 bases and J dropped 7; count of bases not matched to a gene: 9. The CDR3 nucleotides read TGTGCCAGCAGCTTAGATCATGGGCTAGCGGGAGTGGAGCAGTACTTC. Translation gives CASSLDHGLAGVEQYF.

This chain links TRBV10-3 with TRBJ2-3, with 7 bases lining up with TRBD2. The length of the CDR3 is 16 residues. Trimming took 2 bases from V and 6 from J; bases not matched to a gene: 11. Germline CDR1 and CDR2: ENHRY and SYGVKD. Here the CDR3 reads CAISEPSLGGVDTQYF. In DNA form, the CDR3 reads TGTGCCATCAGTGAGCCATCTTTGGGGGGGGTGGATACGCAGTATTTT.

V and J are TRBV27 and TRBJ2-7, with D perhaps matching TRBD1 (5 bases). CDR3 length equals 12 residues. V lost 6 bases and J lost 7, with 13 bases in between. CDR1 MNHEY and CDR2 SMNVEV come from the germline V gene (reference sequence). The CDR3 DNA reads TGTGCCAGCAGGCTACCAAAGGGGGAGCAGTACTTC. This codes for CASRLPKGEQYF.

The rearrangement joins TRBV18 to TRBJ1-1; D is unresolved. Trimming stripped 3 bases from V and 4 bases from J, with 9 bases between. There are 13 residues in the CDR3. In germline, CDR1 is KGHSH, CDR2 LQKENI. CDR3 sequence reads: CASSPGASTEAFF. CDR3 in DNA: TGTGCCAGCTCACCCGGAGCCAGCACTGAAGCTTTCTTT. Variable domain in full (rest from reference TRBV18 and TRBJ1-1): NAGVMQNPRHLVRRRGQEARLRCSPMKGHSHVYWYRQLPEEGLKFMVYLQKENIIDESGMPKERFSAEFPKEGPSILRIQQVVRGDSAAYFCASSPGASTEAFFGQGTRLTVV.

The J gene is TRBJ1-5, the V gene TRBV7-9; D is possibly TRBD1 (6 bases). V lost 8 bases, J lost 3 bases, and 14 bases lay in between. The germline gives CDR1 SEHNR, CDR2 FQNEAQ (reference sequence). This CDR3 contains 14 residues. CDR3 coding DNA: TGTGCCAGCGCTGGCCAGGGGTTCAATCAGCCCCAGCATTTT. Residues: CASAGQGFNQPQHF.

The chain employs TRBV10-2 and TRBJ1-2; D unresolved. Trimming left V 3 bases short and J 1 base short, with 6 bases between. The CDR3 runs to 13 residues. Germline V gene data show CDR1 as WSHSY and CDR2 as SAAADI. CDR3 protein: CASSDRVNYGYTF. The CDR3 DNA reads TGCGCCAGCAGTGATAGGGTTAACTATGGCTACACCTTC.

The chain joins TRBV28 to TRBJ1-2; the D gene is possibly TRBD1 (6 bases). Trimming pared 3 bases from V and 0 bases from J, leaving 14 bases between. Germline V gives CDR1 MDHEN, CDR2 SYDVKM. The CDR3 contains 16 residues. CDR3 in DNA: TGTGCCAGCAGTTTTTTTGAGACAGGAACTAACTATGGCTACACCTTC. This gives the protein CASSFFETGTNYGYTF.

The chain uses TRBV7-2 and TRBJ2-1, with a possible D match to TRBD2 (5 bases). Germline CDR1 is SGHTA and CDR2 is FQGNSA. The CDR3 sequence is 18 residues long. Trimming cost V 1 base and J 10 bases, with 26 bases left between them. The CDR3 here is CASSLVTNQRIFEGEQFF. CDR3 DNA sequence: TGTGCCAGCAGCTTAGTCACGAATCAGCGCATTTTCGAGGGCGAGCAGTTCTTC.

The chain has TRBV7-9 and TRBJ2-4; 12 nucleotides match TRBD2. CDR1 SEHNR and CDR2 FQNEAQ come from the germline V gene (reference sequence). Unmatched junction bases numbered 8, after V lost 5 bases and J lost 6 bases. The CDR3 has 16 amino acids. The CDR3 loop is CASSLTSGSGVNIQYF. The CDR3 coding sequence is TGTGCCAGCAGCCTGACTAGCGGGAGTGGGGTAAACATTCAGTACTTC.

The chain recombines TRBV5-6 with TRBJ2-7, with D maybe TRBD1 (5 bases). The CDR3 spans 12 residues. In germline, CDR1 is SGHDT, CDR2 YYEEEE. The V end lost 0 bases, the J end lost 12 bases, and 13 bases lay between the germline ends. The CDR3 is CASSLGSARGYF. Here the CDR3 DNA reads TGTGCCAGCAGCTTGGGGTCAGCTAGGGGGTACTTC.

This chain uses TRBV27 with TRBJ1-5; the D gene is possibly TRBD1 (6 bases). CDR3 length: 14 amino acids. Trimming shortened V by 3 bases and J by 7 bases, and 13 bases separated the two germline ends. Per germline, CDR1 MNHEY and CDR2 SMNVEV (reference sequence). The CDR3 here is CASSFLQGDQPQHF. The CDR3 nucleotides are TGTGCCAGCAGTTTTTTACAGGGAGACCAGCCCCAGCATTTT.

This clone was recorded once. The chain links TRBV30 to TRBJ1-2; tentatively, D is TRBD1 (6 bases). Germline V CDR1 and CDR2: GTSNPN, SVGIG (reference sequence). CDR3 length: 14 residues. The V and J ends lost 4 bases and 8 bases respectively, with 20 bases between them. The CDR3 sequence: CAWNPGAGKGGYTF. In DNA, the CDR3 is TGTGCCTGGAACCCGGGGGCAGGGAAGGGCGGCTACACCTTC.

This chain joins TRBV27 and TRBJ2-1, with D uncertain. CDR1 is MNHEY and CDR2 is SMNVEV in the germline V gene (reference sequence). There are 13 residues in the CDR3. V was shortened by 6 bases and J by 7 bases, with 13 bases between the two germline ends. The CDR3 DNA reads TGTGCCAGCAGCCGGACCTTGAGGAATGAGCAGTTCTTC. Its protein product is CASSRTLRNEQFF.

The chain is built from TRBV6-5 and TRBJ1-2; maybe TRBD1 (5 bases). Between the trimmed V and J ends, which lost 6 bases and 4 bases, there was a span of 15 bases. This CDR3 has 14 amino acids. Per germline, CDR1 MNHEY and CDR2 SVGAGI. The CDR3 DNA reads as TGTGCCAGCAGAGCCGGGACTTCCCTCTATGGCTACACCTTC. Protein sequence: CASRAGTSLYGYTF.

This sequence joins TRBV15 and TRBJ2-5; D is possibly TRBD1 (5 bases). Per the germline V gene, CDR1 is LNHNV and CDR2 is YYDKDF (reference sequence). Deletions cut 2 bases from V and 8 bases from J, with 15 bases between. The CDR3 loop spans 14 amino acids. The CDR3 protein is CATSRRPYTGTQYF. CDR3 sequence (DNA): TGTGCCACCAGCAGACGCCCCTATACAGGAACCCAGTACTTC. The full variable domain, in which reference TRBV15 and TRBJ2-5 provide the parts outside the CDR3, is DAMVIQNPRYQVTQFGKPVTLSCSQTLNHNVMYWYQQKSSQAPKLLFHYYDKDFNNEADTPDNFQSRRPNTSFCFLDIRSPGLGDTAMYLCATSRRPYTGTQYFGPGTRLLVL.

With respect to this clone: This CDR3 is also generated by other DNA sequences in the sample. V gene TRBV9 combines with J gene TRBJ2-1; TRBD2 agrees at 8 bases. The CDR3 sequence is 15 residues long. V gave up 2 bases and J gave up 2 bases; unmatched junction bases: 3. Germline V gives CDR1 SGDLS, CDR2 YYNGEE. The CDR3 reads CASSVGTRTYNEQFF. The CDR3 DNA is TGTGCCAGCAGCGTCGGGACTAGGACCTACAATGAGCAGTTCTTC.

Details on this clone: Other DNA sequences in the same sample also yield this CDR3. This rearrangement joins TRBV27 to TRBJ2-7; tentatively, D is TRBD1 (6 bases). The length of the CDR3 is 13 residues. Trimming removed 5 bases from V and 1 base from J, with 9 bases in between. CDR1 MNHEY and CDR2 SMNVEV come from the germline V gene (reference sequence). For the CDR3, the DNA is TGTGCCAGCAGTCTCGACAGGTCCTACGAGCAGTACTTC. Translation gives CASSLDRSYEQYF.

V usage is TRBV27 and J usage is TRBJ2-1; the D gene is possibly TRBD2 (5 bases). Germline CDR1 is MNHEY and CDR2 is SMNVEV (reference sequence). The length of the CDR3 is 14 residues. Between the trimmed V and J ends, which lost 11 bases and 0 bases, there was a span of 14 bases. CDR3 protein: CAAGLGSSYNEQFF. The CDR3 DNA reads as TGTGCCGCCGGACTGGGGAGCTCCTACAATGAGCAGTTCTTC.

This chain links TRBV7-7 with TRBJ1-5; D is perhaps TRBD1 (6 bases). CDR1 is SSHAT, CDR2 FNYEAQ, per germline (reference sequence). The CDR3 is 16 amino acids. Between the trimmed V and J ends, which lost 2 bases and 5 bases, there was a span of 16 bases. The CDR3 DNA is TGTGCCAGCAGCTTATTGGTATCGGACAGACATCAGCCCCAGCATTTT. Translating gives CASSLLVSDRHQPQHF.

The V gene is TRBV4-3, the J gene TRBJ2-3; D is undetermined. The CDR3 extends over 15 amino acids. Trimming took 0 bases from V and 0 from J, leaving 7 bases between them. The germline V gene encodes CDR1 LGHNA and CDR2 YSLEER. CDR3 bases: TGCGCCAGCAGCCAAGAGAGGTCAAGCACAGATACGCAGTATTTT. It codes for CASSQERSSTDTQYF.

V and J are TRBV5-6 and TRBJ1-3; D is possibly TRBD1 (5 bases). The germline V gene has CDR1 SGHDT and CDR2 YYEEEE. V lost 2 bases to trimming and J lost 6 bases, with 12 bases between them. CDR3 size: 14 residues. The CDR3 region has the DNA TGTGCCAGCAGCTTTGGGACGGCCCCAAACACCATATATTTT. Encoded protein: CASSFGTAPNTIYF.

The V call is TRBV6-5, the J call TRBJ2-3, with 7 bases lining up with TRBD2. With 1 base clipped from V and 5 bases from J, the junction kept 9 bases outside the gene matches. Germline V gene data show CDR1 as MNHEY and CDR2 as SVGAGI. This CDR3 comprises 16 residues. CDR3 in DNA: TGTGCCAGCAGTTACTTGGGGGAGGGCAAGGAAGATACGCAGTATTTT. It yields the protein CASSYLGEGKEDTQYF.

The V and J genes are TRBV10-1 and TRBJ2-7, with no clear D. V dropped 0 bases and J dropped 0 bases, with 6 bases sitting between them. CDR3 length: 14 residues. Germline CDR1 reads WNHNN; CDR2 reads SYGVQD (reference sequence). CDR3 sequence: CASSESGNSYEQYF. CDR3 nucleotides: TGCGCCAGCAGTGAGTCCGGCAACTCCTACGAGCAGTACTTC.

This clone was picked up one time. This CDR3 is CATSREGRSNEKLFF. CDR3 bases: TGTGCCACCAGCAGAGAGGGCAGGTCTAATGAAAAACTGTTTTTT. V usage is TRBV15 and J usage is TRBJ1-4; D not resolved. The CDR3 sequence is 15 residues long. Germline V gives CDR1 LNHNV, CDR2 YYDKDF (reference sequence). V lost 0 bases and J lost 3, with 8 bases in between.